The 10 T cell receptor beta chains below come from one sample, sequenced in a study of low-dose radiotherapy and immunotherapy resistance in tumors. First-strand cDNA relied on TRAV- and TRBV-specific primers spanning alpha and beta chains. The PCR that amplified TCRs ran for around 22 cycles, relying on a constant-region primer and a V-primer adapter. TCRdb re-called the reads through MiXCR, storing one row per CDR3 protein. This table holds about 89,000 distinct CDR3 sequences, more than 8.5% found once. The time point is: before trial treatment. The sample in question was PBMCs, obtained before treatment. These receptors all come from a male donor with prostate cancer.

This clonotype was found many times. The J gene is TRBJ1-6, the V gene TRBV5-5, with D unresolved. The CDR3 has 15 residues. Per the germline V gene, CDR1 is SGHKS and CDR2 is YYEKEE (reference sequence). V was shortened by 1 base and J by 0 bases, with 5 bases between the two germline ends. The CDR3 region has the DNA TGTGCCAGCAGCTTGCTCGACTCCTATAATTCACCCCTCCACTTT. This translates into CASSLLDSYNSPLHF.

This clonotype was seen repeatedly, ten times or more. The rearrangement links TRBV20-1 to TRBJ1-2; D is uncertain. The germline V gene has CDR1 DFQATT and CDR2 SNEGSKA (reference sequence). Between the trimmed V and J ends, which lost 6 bases and 4 bases, there was a span of 15 bases. The CDR3 totals 13 residues. The CDR3 here is CSAPRYGLYGYTF. CDR3 coding DNA: TGCAGTGCCCCGAGGTACGGGCTCTATGGCTACACCTTC.

This clonotype was recorded many times. V and J are TRBV6-6 and TRBJ2-7; TRBD1 is a possible D gene (6 bases). Germline-derived CDR1 and CDR2 are MNHNY and SVGAGI (reference sequence). This CDR3 spans 14 amino acids. Trimming removed 0 bases at V and 3 bases at J, with 9 bases between. The CDR3 spells CASSYSDSYYEQYF. The CDR3 coding sequence is TGTGCCAGCAGTTACTCGGACAGCTACTACGAGCAGTACTTC.

At least ten counts were recorded for this clonotype. The junction departs from the called germline gene at one end, perhaps through a read error. J is TRBJ1-1 and V is TRBV5-1, with a possible D match to TRBD1 (5 bases). This CDR3 comprises 17 residues. Germline lookup yields CDR1 SGHRS and CDR2 YFSETQ. DNA for the CDR3: TGTGCCAGCAGCTTGCTCCTTACGGGACCAATGAACACTGAAGCTTTCTTT. It codes for CASSLLLTGPMNTEAFF. Full variable domain (remainder filled in from reference TRBV5-1 and TRBJ1-1): KAGVTQTPRYLIKTRGQQVTLSCSPISGHRSVSWYQQTPGQGLQFLFEYFSETQRNKGNFPGRFSGRQFSNSRSEMNVSTLELGDSALYLCASSLLLTGPMNTEAFFGQGTRLTVV.

This clonotype was seen many times. The rearrangement joins TRBV6-2 or TRBV6-3 to TRBJ1-1; D remains ambiguous. This CDR3 is built from 13 residues. In germline, CDR1 is MNHEY, CDR2 SVGEGT. The germline V and J ends were trimmed by 2 bases and 9 bases, with 13 bases remaining between them. Here the CDR3 reads CASSYKDASKAFF. CDR3 sequence (DNA): TGTGCCAGCAGTTACAAGGACGCGAGTAAAGCTTTCTTT.

This clonotype showed up many times. V is TRBV6-6 and J is TRBJ2-3, with D perhaps given as TRBD1 or TRBD2 (6 bases each). Trimming took 7 bases from V and 15 from J, leaving 17 bases between them. This CDR3 contains 11 residues. Germline V gives CDR1 MNHNY, CDR2 SVGAGI (reference sequence). CDR3 amino acids: CASTRGQADYF. The CDR3 DNA follows: TGTGCCAGCACCCGGGGGCAGGCCGACTATTTT.

This clonotype has at least ten counts. The chain is built from TRBV20-1 and TRBJ1-5; D is uncertain. This CDR3 is 18 amino acids long. Trimming removed 0 bases from V and 2 bases from J, with 20 bases in between. Germline loops: CDR1 DFQATT, CDR2 SNEGSKA (reference sequence). The DNA for the CDR3 is TGCAGTGCTAGAGATTTTGGTATGAGGGTTAAGGGCAATCAGCCCCAGCATTTT. Translation gives CSARDFGMRVKGNQPQHF.

In its sample, this clonotype was seen many times. V gene TRBV6-6 combines with J gene TRBJ1-5; 7 nucleotides agree with TRBD1. With 7 bases clipped from V and 3 bases from J, the junction kept 6 bases outside the gene matches. Germline values: CDR1 MNHNY, CDR2 SVGAGI (reference sequence). This CDR3 comprises 14 residues. The CDR3 DNA sequence: TGTGCCAGCAATGACAGGGCGAACAATCAGCCCCAGCATTTT. Translation: CASNDRANNQPQHF.

This clonotype was recorded at least ten times. The chain joins TRBV6-5 to TRBJ1-2, with a weak D call TRBD1 (5 bases). CDR1 MNHEY and CDR2 SVGAGI come from the germline V gene. The CDR3 spans 14 residues. V was clipped by 6 bases and J by 5 bases, with 16 bases between them. CDR3 nucleotides: TGTGCCAGCAGCTTACAGGACCGCGGGTATGGCTACACCTTC. It translates to CASSLQDRGYGYTF.

This clonotype was picked up many times. The V gene is TRBV7-2, the J gene TRBJ2-7; D unresolved. The CDR3 covers 11 residues. The V gene lost 2 bases and the J gene lost 5 bases, with 4 bases spanning the gap. Per germline, CDR1 SGHTA and CDR2 FQGNSA. The CDR3 DNA reads TGTGCCAGCAGCTTATACCACGAGCAGTACTTC. It specifies CASSLYHEQYF.